The following is a TCR beta chain sequence with its context. The data are from a study of patients and donors after allogeneic stem cell transplantation. MiXCR, run by TCRdb on the RT-PCR reads, gives a single entry per CDR3 protein. The data hold some 880,000 distinct CDR3 sequences, with roughly 18% observed a single time. CDR1 is SGHDT, CDR2 YYEEEE, per germline. The CDR3 covers 15 residues. The V gene end was trimmed by 2 bases and the J gene end by 3 bases; junction bases not matched to a gene: 6. This chain uses TRBV5-6 with TRBJ2-3; 7 positions agree with TRBD2. The sample was blood, either unsorted or a sorted T cell fraction (not recorded which). This sequence originates from a human donor who was either an allogeneic HSCT recipient or a stem cell or donor lymphocyte infusion donor (not recorded which). It is not recorded whose cells these are; they may come from a transplant donor. DNA for the CDR3: TGTGCCAGCAGCTTTGGGGCGGGGGTTACAGATACGCAGTATTTT. Its translation: CASSFGAGVTDTQYF.